A single sample gave rise to the 22 T cell receptor beta chains below, sequenced in a study of T cell clonality in common variable immunodeficiency. Data came from immunoSEQ multiplex PCR; TCRdb stores just in-frame clones and leaves some out. The sample has some 42,000 clones, none seen only once. The sample was peripheral blood mononuclear cells. All receptors derive from a person aged 18-70 years in good health.

This clone was detected ten times or more. The CDR3 end falls 3 residues outside the read, so it is completed with the germline J gene. The V gene is TRBV20-1, the J gene TRBJ2-7, with TRBD2 matching 8 bases. CDR3 length: 16 amino acids. After removal of 1 base from V and 2 bases from J, the junction contained 10 bases not matched to a gene. Germline loops: CDR1 DFQATT, CDR2 SNEGSKA (reference sequence). This CDR3 reads CSARGGQRENTYEQYF. The part of the CDR3 DNA that was read is TGCAGTGCTAGAGGAGGCCAGCGGGAGAACACCTACGAG.

This clone was counted between two and nine times. The sequenced fragment ends 3 residues before the CDR3 boundary, so the rest is inferred from the germline J gene. This chain uses TRBV19 with TRBJ2-3; TRBD1 matches at 8 bases. Germline CDR1 is LNHDA and CDR2 is SQIVND (reference sequence). The CDR3 extends over 14 amino acids. This CDR3 is CATKDRVGNQPQYF. The sequenced part of the CDR3 DNA is TGTGCCACTAAGGACAGGGTGGGGAATCAGCCG.

This clone was counted ten times or more. The read terminates 3 residues before the CDR3 end, so the remaining end is supplied by the germline J gene. This chain connects TRBV28 to TRBJ2-5, with 8 bases matching TRBD2. Trimming cost V 3 bases and J 5 bases; bases outside gene matches: 8. The CDR3 length is 15 residues. Germline CDR1 MDHEN, CDR2 SYDVKM. This CDR3 is CASSFVSGRGETQYF. The DNA read from the CDR3 is TGTGCCAGCAGTTTTGTAAGCGGGAGAGGGGAGACC.

This clone was detected many times. Read sequence stops 3 residues before the CDR3 end, and the germline J gene provides the missing end. The rearrangement joins TRBV4-2 to TRBJ1-3, with D perhaps matching TRBD1 (6 bases). The germline gives CDR1 LGHNA, CDR2 YNFKEQ. V lost 0 bases to trimming and J lost 2 bases, with 11 bases between them. The CDR3 is made up of 16 amino acids. CDR3 DNA, as far as it was read: TGTGCCAGCAGCCAAGATGGGGGCGACGCTGGAAACACC. Amino acids: CASSQDGGDAGNT. The whole CDR3 is CASSQDGGDAGNTIYF.

This clone was seen many times. The CDR3 end lies 3 residues beyond the end of the read and is filled in from the germline J gene. V usage is TRBV19 and J usage is TRBJ2-3; a possible D gene is TRBD1 (7 bases). The CDR3 consists of 17 residues. Germline CDR1 reads LNHDA; CDR2 reads SQIVND (reference sequence). Between the trimmed V and J ends, which lost 5 bases and 0 bases, there was a span of 18 bases. The CDR3 region is CASSSPQGGPSTDTQYF. The DNA read from the CDR3 is TGTGCCAGTAGTTCCCCTCAGGGGGGACCTAGCACAGATACG.

This clone has a count of ten or more. Read sequence stops 3 residues before the CDR3 end, and the germline J gene provides the missing end. The gene calls are TRBV20-1 and TRBJ2-5; 8 bases are a match to TRBD2. Germline V CDR1 and CDR2: DFQATT, SNEGSKA (reference sequence). The ends lost 3 bases at V and 1 base at J; junction bases unmatched: 7. This CDR3 spans 15 amino acids. This CDR3 is CSASGRGGLQETQYF. The part of the CDR3 DNA that was read is TGCAGTGCTAGCGGGAGGGGGGGCCTCCAAGAGACC.

The table lists this clone with many counts. The DNA ends 3 residues before the CDR3 does, and the rest of the CDR3 is filled in from the germline J gene. V usage is TRBV18 and J usage is TRBJ2-7; the match to TRBD2 covers 12 bases. The CDR3 contains 13 residues. Germline V gives CDR1 KGHSH, CDR2 LQKENI. V was clipped by 6 bases and J by 5 bases; unmatched bases: 2. CDR3 residues: CASSTSGSHEQYF. CDR3 DNA (partial): TGTGCCAGCTCGACTAGCGGGAGCCACGAG.

This clone was observed a few times. The CDR3 end lies 3 residues beyond the end of the read and is filled in from the germline J gene. The rearrangement links TRBV7-9 to TRBJ2-2; D might be TRBD1 (6 bases). This CDR3 spans 14 amino acids. Looked up from germline, CDR1 is SEHNR and CDR2 is FQNEAQ (reference sequence). The CDR3 here is CASSPGVANEKLFF. The covered CDR3 bases are TGTGCCAGCAGTCCAGGGGTGGCTAATGAAAAG. The whole variable domain, remainder taken from reference TRBV7-9 and TRBJ2-2, is DTGVSQNPRHKITKRGQNVTFRCDPISEHNRLYWYRQTLGQGPEFLTYFQNEAQLEKSRLLSDRFSAERPKGSFSTLEIQRTEQGDSAMYLCASSPGVANEKLFFGEGSRLTVL.

Many counts were recorded for this clone. The CDR3 goes on 3 residues after the read ends, and that part is filled in from the germline J gene. V gene TRBV20-1 combines with J gene TRBJ2-3; TRBD2 is a possible D gene (6 bases). This CDR3 is 14 amino acids long. Germline CDR1 and CDR2: DFQATT and SNEGSKA (reference sequence). Deletions cut 1 base from V and 1 base from J, with 9 bases between. The DNA read from the CDR3 is TGCAGTGCTAGAGTGGCTAGCGGCACAGATACG. Its translation: CSARVASGTDT. The CDR3 reads in full as CSARVASGTDTQYF.

This clone was seen ten or more times. The read ends 3 residues before the CDR3 terminus; that terminus is restored from the germline J gene. This sequence joins TRBV19 and TRBJ2-2; 7 nucleotides line up with TRBD2. Germline V lookup: CDR1 LNHDA, CDR2 SQIVND (reference sequence). Germline trimming cut 6 bases from V and 1 base from J; bases unmatched to any gene: 8. The CDR3 length is 16 residues. The covered CDR3 bases are TGTGCCAGTAGCTTACTAGCGATAAGGAACACCGGGGAG. Translating gives CASSLLAIRNTGE. The full-length CDR3 reads as CASSLLAIRNTGELFF.

This clone was found many times. The read falls 3 residues short of the CDR3 end, and the missing part is taken from the germline J gene. The chain recombines TRBV19 with TRBJ1-2, with a tentative D call TRBD1 (5 bases). Germline V gives CDR1 LNHDA, CDR2 SQIVND (reference sequence). The CDR3 is 14 amino acids. The CDR3 reads CASSTTSGRDDYTF. The covered CDR3 bases are TGTGCCAGTAGTACCACTAGCGGGAGGGACGAC.

This clone was counted many times. Coverage ceases 3 residues before the CDR3 finishes, and the germline J gene fills in the end. The chain recombines TRBV20-1 with TRBJ2-2, with TRBD2 matching 8 bases. The CDR3 contains 17 residues. V dropped 0 bases and J dropped 5; count of bases not matched to a gene: 11. Germline V gene data show CDR1 as DFQATT and CDR2 as SNEGSKA (reference sequence). The CDR3 bases that were read are TGCAGTGCTAGAGAACCCAGCGGGAGAACCGGGACCGGGGAG. Its protein is CSAREPSGRTGTGE. The full CDR3 protein reads CSAREPSGRTGTGELFF.

In its sample, this clone was seen many times. The covered CDR3 bases are TGTGCCTGGAGTATACAGGGGGCAGGTCAGCCC. It yields the protein CAWSIQGAGQP. The entire CDR3 sequence reads CAWSIQGAGQPQHF. The chain uses TRBV30 and TRBJ1-5, with 9 bases lining up with TRBD1. The read terminates 3 residues before the CDR3 end, so the remaining end is supplied by the germline J gene. The V segment lost 2 bases and the J segment 6 bases; nucleotides outside the gene matches: 5. The CDR3 contains 14 residues. Looked up from germline, CDR1 is GTSNPN and CDR2 is SVGIG (reference sequence).

This clone showed up just a few times. The CDR3 extends 3 residues past the end of the read, so its final part is completed from the germline J gene. The V and J genes are TRBV29-1 and TRBJ2-3, with 9 nucleotides matching TRBD2. The length of the CDR3 is 14 residues. CDR1 SQVTM and CDR2 ANQGSEA come from the germline V gene. The DNA read from the CDR3 is TGCAGCGAAGGGGCCGGGACTAGCCTTGAGACG. Translated: CSEGAGTSLET. The full CDR3 sequence reads CSEGAGTSLETQYF.

This clone was detected many times. The observed sequence ends 3 residues before the CDR3 terminus, with the missing tail filled in from the germline J gene. Other nucleotide sequences from this sample produce the same CDR3. V usage is TRBV7-9 and J usage is TRBJ2-7; D is perhaps TRBD2 (5 bases). CDR3 length equals 14 residues. CDR1 SEHNR and CDR2 FQNEAQ come from the germline V gene (reference sequence). The germline V and J ends were trimmed by 3 bases and 5 bases, with 14 bases remaining between them. The sequenced CDR3 bases are TGTGCCAGCAGCTTGTGGCGGACTGCTGACGAG. This sequence encodes CASSLWRTADE. The CDR3 as a whole reads CASSLWRTADEQYF.

This clone was counted many times. Read data end 3 residues before the CDR3 end; the end is taken from the germline J gene. This chain links TRBV7-8 with TRBJ2-3; TRBD2 matches at 7 bases. Trimming took 6 bases from V and 0 from J; bases not matched to a gene: 9. The CDR3 is made up of 16 amino acids. Germline V gene lookup returns CDR1 SGHVS and CDR2 FQNEAQ. CDR3 amino acids: CASSRRLAQSTDTQYF. The DNA read from the CDR3 is TGTGCCAGCAGTCGCCGACTAGCACAAAGCACAGATACG.

This clone came up many times. The CDR3 extends 3 residues past the end of the read, so its final part is completed from the germline J gene. The J gene is TRBJ2-3, the V gene TRBV7-8; 9 bases map to TRBD1. The CDR3 runs to 16 residues. Trimming took 1 base from V and 4 from J; bases not matched to a gene: 6. The germline V gene encodes CDR1 SGHVS and CDR2 FQNEAQ. The CDR3 sequence: CASSLGLQGAPDTQYF. The sequenced CDR3 bases are TGTGCCAGCAGCTTAGGCCTACAGGGGGCCCCAGATACG.

This clone was counted many times. The missing CDR3 end, 3 residues past where the read stops, is filled in from the germline J gene. V and J are TRBV20-1 and TRBJ2-3, with D possibly being TRBD1 (5 bases). Germline CDR1 reads DFQATT; CDR2 reads SNEGSKA (reference sequence). The CDR3 spans 11 residues. The DNA read from the CDR3 is TGCAGTGCTGACGGACAAGAGACG. As protein: CSADGQET. The CDR3 as a whole reads CSADGQETQYF.

This clone has only a few counts. The read gets to within 3 residues of the CDR3 end, and the germline J gene fills in the rest. The J gene is TRBJ2-3, the V gene TRBV6-1; 10 positions match TRBD1. Germline values: CDR1 MNHNS, CDR2 SASEGT. The CDR3 loop spans 15 amino acids. The CDR3: CASSAADRGRETQYF. Partial CDR3 DNA: TGTGCCAGCAGTGCCGCCGACAGGGGGCGGGAGACG.

In this sample, this clone turned up many times. Coverage ceases 3 residues before the CDR3 finishes, and the germline J gene fills in the end. This chain connects TRBV5-1 to TRBJ2-1; D might be TRBD2 (6 bases). CDR1 is SGHRS and CDR2 is YFSETQ in the germline V gene. Trimming removed 3 bases from V and 1 base from J, with 8 bases in between. This CDR3 spans 14 amino acids. CDR3 DNA, as far as it was read: TGCGCCAGCAGCTCCGGGACTTCCTACAATGAG. It encodes CASSSGTSYNE. The entire CDR3 reads CASSSGTSYNEQFF.

As regards this clone: The read gets to within 3 residues of the CDR3 end, and the germline J gene fills in the rest. V is TRBV11-1 and J is TRBJ2-3; maybe TRBD2 (6 bases). The CDR3 runs to 15 residues. Germline loops: CDR1 SGHAT, CDR2 FQDESV (reference sequence). CDR3 residues: CASSLGGRGYETQYF. CDR3 DNA, as far as it was read: TGTGCCAGCAGCTTGGGGGGTCGGGGTTACGAGACG.

This clone was counted many times. The read is 3 residues too short to cover the CDR3 end, so that end is filled in from the germline J gene. The chain recombines TRBV5-1 with TRBJ2-3, with TRBD1 as a possible D gene (5 bases). Between the trimmed V and J ends, which lost 0 bases and 4 bases, there was a span of 24 bases. The CDR3 has 19 residues. Germline loops: CDR1 SGHRS, CDR2 YFSETQ. CDR3 loop: CASSLGVLWGGRRADTQYF. The covered CDR3 bases are TGCGCCAGCAGCTTGGGGGTTCTTTGGGGCGGCAGGAGAGCAGATACG.